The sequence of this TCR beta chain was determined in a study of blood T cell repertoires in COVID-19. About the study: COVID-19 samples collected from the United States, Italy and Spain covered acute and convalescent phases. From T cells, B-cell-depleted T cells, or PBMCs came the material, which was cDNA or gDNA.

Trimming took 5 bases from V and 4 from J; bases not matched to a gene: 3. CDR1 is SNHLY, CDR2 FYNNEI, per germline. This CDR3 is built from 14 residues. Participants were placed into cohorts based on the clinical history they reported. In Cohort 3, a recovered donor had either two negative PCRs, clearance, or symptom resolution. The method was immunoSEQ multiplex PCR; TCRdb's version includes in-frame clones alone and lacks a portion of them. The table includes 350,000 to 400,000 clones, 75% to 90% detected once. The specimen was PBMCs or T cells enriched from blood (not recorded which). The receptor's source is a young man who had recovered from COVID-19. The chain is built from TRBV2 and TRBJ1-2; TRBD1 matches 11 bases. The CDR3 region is CASSRTGGPYGYTF. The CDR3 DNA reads TGTGCCAGCAGTCGGACAGGGGGCCCCTATGGCTACACCTTC.